What follows are 7 T cell receptor beta chains derived from one specimen sequenced in a study of tumor and adjacent non-tumor tissue in lung cancer. RNA was extracted from bulk tissue without any cell sorting. Distant lung tissue was collected more than 3 cm away from the tumor edge. TCRbeta libraries were built with three rounds of nested PCR, modified from ARM-PCR. TCRdb reprocessed the multiplex PCR reads via MiXCR and lists one record per CDR3 protein. The sample includes tens of thousands of distinct CDR3 sequences, roughly 60% of them seen just once. Material for sequencing was distant non-tumor lung tissue. These receptors came from a middle-aged woman with non-small cell lung cancer.

As to this clonotype: A read error is possible here, since a much larger clone lies one base away. The CDR3 protein is CASSLSRDYGYTF. The CDR3 DNA reads as TGTGCCAGCAGCTTGTCCCGGGACTATGGCTACACCTTC. The chain uses TRBV5-5 and TRBJ1-2; no reliable D call. V gave up 1 base and J gave up 3 bases, with 7 bases separating them. The germline gives CDR1 SGHKS, CDR2 YYEKEE (reference sequence). The CDR3 spans 13 residues.

In this sample, this clonotype turned up a few times. Without the conserved terminal phenylalanine or tryptophan, this CDR3 likely stems from a read error. The chain uses TRBV12-3 or TRBV12-4 and TRBJ2-5, with 14 bases aligning to TRBD2. With 6 bases clipped from V and 5 bases from J, the junction kept 8 bases outside the gene matches. The CDR3 contains 16 residues. The CDR3 nucleotides are TGTGCCAGCAGCCAGACTAGCGGGGGGGTTGGGGAGACCCAGTACCTC. As protein: CASSQTSGGVGETQYL.

A single count supports this clonotype. Germline and junction disagree at one end, which may indicate a read error. The chain links TRBV6-5 to TRBJ1-1; no reliable D call. Germline assignment: CDR1 MNHEY and CDR2 SVGAGI. There are 13 residues in the CDR3. Here the CDR3 reads CASRPLSRPEAFF. The CDR3 nucleotides are TGTGCCAGTAGACCCCTTAGCAGGCCTGAGGCTTTCTTT.

This clonotype was picked up many times. The chain has TRBV6-5 and TRBJ2-1; TRBD1 matches at 8 bases. The CDR3 is 16 amino acids. V trimming: 2 bases; J trimming: 8 bases; junction bases outside the gene matches: 11. Germline V gene sequence: CDR1 MNHEY, CDR2 SVGAGI. CDR3 residues: CASSYPTDRGSYEQFF. CDR3 bases: TGTGCCAGCAGTTACCCTACTGACAGGGGATCATATGAGCAGTTCTTC.

Turning to this clonotype: Given a much more abundant clone one base away, this may be a read error. J is TRBJ2-1 and V is TRBV5-1; weak D call: TRBD2 (7 bases). Germline-derived CDR1 and CDR2 are SGHRS and YFSETQ. This CDR3 is 15 amino acids long. V lost 2 bases and J lost 7, with 16 bases in between. In DNA, the CDR3 is TGCGCCAGCAGCTTTGAGGGGGAGGGCTGGAATGAGCAGTTCTTC. This gives the protein CASSFEGEGWNEQFF.

Details on this clonotype: A much bigger clone sits one base away, suggesting this may be a read error. CDR3 sequence reads: CVTSDLRGHNEQFF. The CDR3 DNA is TGTGTCACCAGTGATTTGCGAGGGCACAATGAGCAGTTCTTC. The chain couples TRBV24-1 to TRBJ2-1; D is possibly TRBD2 (5 bases). The CDR3 loop spans 14 amino acids. Germline V gives CDR1 KGHDR, CDR2 SFDVKD.

This chain joins TRBV24-1 and TRBJ2-7; no clear D. V lost 4 bases to trimming and J lost 2 bases, with 14 bases between them. The CDR3 is 15 residues long. Germline CDR1 reads KGHDR; CDR2 reads SFDVKD. The CDR3: CATSDANGYPYEQYF. DNA of the CDR3: TGTGCCACCAGTGACGCCAACGGCTACCCCTACGAGCAGTACTTC.